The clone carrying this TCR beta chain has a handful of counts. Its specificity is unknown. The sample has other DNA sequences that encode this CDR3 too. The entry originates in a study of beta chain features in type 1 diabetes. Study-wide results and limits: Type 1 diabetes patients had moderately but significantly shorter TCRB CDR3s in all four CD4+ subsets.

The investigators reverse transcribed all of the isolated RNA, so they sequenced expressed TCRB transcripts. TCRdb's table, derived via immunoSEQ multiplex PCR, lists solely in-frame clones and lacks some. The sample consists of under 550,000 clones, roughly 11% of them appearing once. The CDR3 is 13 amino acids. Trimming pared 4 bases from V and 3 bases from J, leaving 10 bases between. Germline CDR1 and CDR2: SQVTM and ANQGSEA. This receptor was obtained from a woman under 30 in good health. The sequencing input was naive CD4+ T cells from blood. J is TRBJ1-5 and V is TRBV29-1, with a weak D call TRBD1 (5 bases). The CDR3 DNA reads TGCAGCGTTGTTTGGGGCACCAATCAGCCCCAGCATTTT. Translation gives CSVVWGTNQPQHF.